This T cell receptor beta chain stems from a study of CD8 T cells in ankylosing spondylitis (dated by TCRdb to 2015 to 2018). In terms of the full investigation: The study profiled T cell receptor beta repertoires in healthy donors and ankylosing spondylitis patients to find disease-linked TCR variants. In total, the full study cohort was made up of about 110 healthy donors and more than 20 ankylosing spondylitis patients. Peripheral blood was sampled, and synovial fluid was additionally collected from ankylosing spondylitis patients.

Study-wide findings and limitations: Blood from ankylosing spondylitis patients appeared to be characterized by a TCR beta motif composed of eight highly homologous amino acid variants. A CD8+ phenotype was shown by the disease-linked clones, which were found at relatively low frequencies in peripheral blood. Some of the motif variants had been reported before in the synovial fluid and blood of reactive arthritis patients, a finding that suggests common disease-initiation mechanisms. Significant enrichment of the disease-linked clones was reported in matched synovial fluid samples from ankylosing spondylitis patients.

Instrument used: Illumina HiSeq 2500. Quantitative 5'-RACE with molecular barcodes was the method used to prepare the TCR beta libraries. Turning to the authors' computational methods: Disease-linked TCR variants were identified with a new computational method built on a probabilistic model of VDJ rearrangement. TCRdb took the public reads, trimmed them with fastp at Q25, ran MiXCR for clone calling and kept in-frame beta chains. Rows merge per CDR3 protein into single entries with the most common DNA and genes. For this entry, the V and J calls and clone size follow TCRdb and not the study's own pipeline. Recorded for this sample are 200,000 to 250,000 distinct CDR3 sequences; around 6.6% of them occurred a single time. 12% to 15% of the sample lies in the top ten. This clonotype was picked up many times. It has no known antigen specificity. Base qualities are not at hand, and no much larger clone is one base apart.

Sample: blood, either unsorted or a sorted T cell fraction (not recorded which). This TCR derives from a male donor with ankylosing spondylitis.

The CDR3 region reads CSAVIGSLRDSPLHF. Read as DNA, the sequence is TGCAGTGCCGTAATTGGGTCCCTTCGGGATTCACCCCTCCACTTT. The chain was built from TRBV20-1 and TRBJ1-6; the D gene cannot be resolved reliably. The germline V gene (reference sequence) provides CDR1 DFQATT and CDR2 SNEGSKA. The CDR3 covers 15 residues, taking in both the cysteine and the phenylalanine. Only the CDR3 DNA stays, 45 bases, in frame from base 1. V drops 6 bases and J drops 8 bases, leaving 20 bases in between.